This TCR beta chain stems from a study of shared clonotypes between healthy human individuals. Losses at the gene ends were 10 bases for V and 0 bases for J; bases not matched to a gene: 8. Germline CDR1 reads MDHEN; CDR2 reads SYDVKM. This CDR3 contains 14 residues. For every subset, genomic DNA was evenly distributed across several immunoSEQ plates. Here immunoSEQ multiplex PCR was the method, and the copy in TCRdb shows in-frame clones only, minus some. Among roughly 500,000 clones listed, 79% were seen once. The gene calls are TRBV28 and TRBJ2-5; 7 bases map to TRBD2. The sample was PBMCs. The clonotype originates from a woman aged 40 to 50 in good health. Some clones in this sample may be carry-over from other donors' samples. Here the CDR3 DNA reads TGTGCCACCCGCGGGACTAAGTACCAAGAGACCCAGTACTTC. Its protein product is CATRGTKYQETQYF.